The present T cell receptor (beta chain) was sequenced within a study of cytomegalovirus exposure and HLA in healthy donors. About the study: Early released data comprised 80 million to 90 million unique TCRs from HLA-typed donors.

Comments on this clone: Antigen: not known.

The PCR used 60 Vbeta and 13 Jbeta primers. Profiled with immunoSEQ multiplex PCR; TCRdb holds only in-frame clones, not every one. The repertoire holds 200,000 or so clones, with around 79% as singletons. Study-wide results and limits: In a later analysis, CMV-associated beta chains were mostly HLA-associated, it appeared. Other equally common chains were less clonally expanded than HLA-associated TCR beta chains, a later analysis showed.

The CDR3 spans 16 residues. The V gene's germline CDR1 is MNHEY and CDR2 SMNVEV (reference sequence). V was clipped by 3 bases and J by 0 bases, with 13 bases between them. V gene TRBV27 combines with J gene TRBJ2-3; D is perhaps TRBD2 (6 bases). What was sequenced was PBMCs. This receptor was obtained from a girl aged 2 to 9 in good health and CMV-seronegative. The CDR3 spells CASSFYGGKSTDTQYF. CDR3 nucleotide sequence: TGTGCCAGCAGTTTTTACGGGGGAAAAAGCACAGATACGCAGTATTTT.